This T cell receptor beta chain emerged from a study of identical twins. Study outcomes and limitations: Out-of-frame alpha sequences shared between twins exhibited an excess of low generation probability. Weaker excess twin sharing was observed in beta out-of-frame sequences.

Unique molecular identifiers were present on cDNA, and template switching added a universal primer site. One entry per CDR3 protein, called by TCRdb with MiXCR from the 5' RACE reads. The sample yields about 660,000 distinct CDR3 sequences, under 9% seen once. Trimming at V came to 6 bases and at J to 2 bases, leaving 8 bases not matched to a gene. This CDR3 comprises 16 residues. Germline V lookup: CDR1 LGHDT, CDR2 YNNKEL (reference sequence). Healthy Caucasians made up all donors. This clonotype has a count of ten or more. Its antigen is not identified. The same specimen was also included in a second study, on yellow fever vaccine responses in identical twins.

The origin of this receptor is a woman between 18 and 30 years old in good health. The sample consisted of PBMCs. The rearrangement uses TRBV3-1 and TRBJ2-2; 8 positions agree with TRBD2. The CDR3 coding sequence is TGTGCCAGCAGGACCGCTAGCGGGTCCAACACCGGGGAGCTGTTTTTT. This sequence encodes CASRTASGSNTGELFF.